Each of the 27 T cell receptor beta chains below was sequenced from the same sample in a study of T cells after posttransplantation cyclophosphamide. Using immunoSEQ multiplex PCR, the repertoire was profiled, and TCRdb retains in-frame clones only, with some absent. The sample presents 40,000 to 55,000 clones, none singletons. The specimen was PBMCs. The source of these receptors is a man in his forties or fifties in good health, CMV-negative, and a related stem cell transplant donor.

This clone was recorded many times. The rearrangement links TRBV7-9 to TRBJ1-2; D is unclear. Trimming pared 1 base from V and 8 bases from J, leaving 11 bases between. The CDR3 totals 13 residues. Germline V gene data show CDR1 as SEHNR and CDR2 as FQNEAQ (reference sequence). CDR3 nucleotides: TGTGCCAGCAGCTTAGATGGTGGCGGAGGCTACACCTTC. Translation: CASSLDGGGGYTF.

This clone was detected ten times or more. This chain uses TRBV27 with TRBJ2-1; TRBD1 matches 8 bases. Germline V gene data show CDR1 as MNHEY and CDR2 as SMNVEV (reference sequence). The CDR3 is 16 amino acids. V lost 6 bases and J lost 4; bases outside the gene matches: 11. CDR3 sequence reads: CASRPYFGTGYNEQFF. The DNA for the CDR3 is TGTGCCAGCAGACCTTATTTCGGGACAGGTTACAATGAGCAGTTCTTC.

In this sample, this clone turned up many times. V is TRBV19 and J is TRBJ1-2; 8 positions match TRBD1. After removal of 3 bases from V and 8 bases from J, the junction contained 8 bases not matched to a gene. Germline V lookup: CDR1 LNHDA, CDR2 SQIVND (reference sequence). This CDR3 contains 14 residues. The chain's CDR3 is CASSIAQGAGGYTF. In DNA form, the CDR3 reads TGTGCCAGTAGTATTGCCCAGGGGGCGGGCGGCTACACCTTC.

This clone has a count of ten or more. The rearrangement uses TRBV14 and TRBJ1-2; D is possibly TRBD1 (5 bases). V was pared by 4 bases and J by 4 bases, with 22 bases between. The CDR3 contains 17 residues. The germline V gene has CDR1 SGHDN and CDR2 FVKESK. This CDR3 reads CASSRSRDFALFYGYTF. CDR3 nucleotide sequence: TGTGCCAGCAGCCGGAGCAGGGATTTTGCCCTCTTCTATGGCTACACCTTC.

In nucleotides, the CDR3 is TGTGCCAGCAGTGAAACTAGCGGGGGAAAAAACATTCAGTACTTC. This gives the protein CASSETSGGKNIQYF. The chain uses TRBV6-1 and TRBJ2-4, with TRBD2 identical over 11 bases. In germline, CDR1 is MNHNS, CDR2 SASEGT. The junction had 1 base not matched to a gene; V was cut back by 2 bases and J by 4 bases. The length of the CDR3 is 15 residues.

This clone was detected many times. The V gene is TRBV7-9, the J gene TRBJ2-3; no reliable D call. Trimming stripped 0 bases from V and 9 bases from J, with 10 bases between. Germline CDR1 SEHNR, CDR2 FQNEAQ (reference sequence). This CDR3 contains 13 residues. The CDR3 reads CASSLASRKTQYF. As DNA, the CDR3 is TGTGCCAGCAGCTTAGCATCGCGAAAAACGCAGTATTTT.

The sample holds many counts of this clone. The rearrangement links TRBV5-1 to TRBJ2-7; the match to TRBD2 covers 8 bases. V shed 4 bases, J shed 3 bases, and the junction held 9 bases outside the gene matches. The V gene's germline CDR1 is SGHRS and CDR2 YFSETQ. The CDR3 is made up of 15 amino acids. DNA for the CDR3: TGCGCCAGCAGCCACAGCGGGGGTCCTATCTACGAGCAGTACTTC. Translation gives CASSHSGGPIYEQYF.

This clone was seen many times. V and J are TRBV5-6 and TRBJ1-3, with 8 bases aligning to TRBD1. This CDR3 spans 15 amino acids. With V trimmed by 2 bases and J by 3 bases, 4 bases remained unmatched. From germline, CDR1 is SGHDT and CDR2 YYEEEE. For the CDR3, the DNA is TGTGCCAGCAGCTTCGCAGGGGGCGTTGGAAACACCATATATTTT. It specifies CASSFAGGVGNTIYF. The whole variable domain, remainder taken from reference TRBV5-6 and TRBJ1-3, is DAGVTQSPTHLIKTRGQQVTLRCSPKSGHDTVSWYQQALGQGPQFIFQYYEEEERQRGNFPDRFSGHQFPNYSSELNVNALLLGDSALYLCASSFAGGVGNTIYFGEGSWLTVV.

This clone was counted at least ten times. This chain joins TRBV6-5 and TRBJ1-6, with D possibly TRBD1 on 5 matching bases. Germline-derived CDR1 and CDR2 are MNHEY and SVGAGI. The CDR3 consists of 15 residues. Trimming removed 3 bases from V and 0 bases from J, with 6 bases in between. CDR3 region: CASSYDSSYNSPLHF. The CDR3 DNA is TGTGCCAGCAGTTATGACAGCTCCTATAATTCACCCCTCCACTTT.

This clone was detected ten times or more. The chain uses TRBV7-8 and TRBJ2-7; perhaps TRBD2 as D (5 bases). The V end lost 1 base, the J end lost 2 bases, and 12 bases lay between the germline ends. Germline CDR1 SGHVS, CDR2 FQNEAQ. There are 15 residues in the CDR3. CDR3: CASSLGLVLAYEQYV. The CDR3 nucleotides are TGTGCCAGCAGCTTAGGGTTGGTACTAGCCTACGAGCAGTACGTC.

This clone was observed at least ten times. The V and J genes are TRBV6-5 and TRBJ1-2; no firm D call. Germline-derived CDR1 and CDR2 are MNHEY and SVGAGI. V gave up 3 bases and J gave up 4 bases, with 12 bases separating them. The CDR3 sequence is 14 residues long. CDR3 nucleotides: TGTGCCAGCAGTTATCATCGGGAATCCTATGGCTACACCTTC. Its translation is CASSYHRESYGYTF.

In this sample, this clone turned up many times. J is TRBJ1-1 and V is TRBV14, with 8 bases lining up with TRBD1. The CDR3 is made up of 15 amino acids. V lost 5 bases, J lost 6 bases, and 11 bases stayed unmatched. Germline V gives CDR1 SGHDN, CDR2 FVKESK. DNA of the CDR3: TGTGCCAGCAGCTCAGGGGGCGGAGGGGTGGCTGAAGCTTTCTTT. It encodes CASSSGGGGVAEAFF.

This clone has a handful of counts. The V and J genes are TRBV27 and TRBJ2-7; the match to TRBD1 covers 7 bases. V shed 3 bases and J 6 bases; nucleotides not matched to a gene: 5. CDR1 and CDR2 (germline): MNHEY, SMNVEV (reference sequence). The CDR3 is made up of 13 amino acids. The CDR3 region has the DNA TGTGCCAGCAGTTTGACAGGGTTGACCGAGCAGTACTTC. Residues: CASSLTGLTEQYF.

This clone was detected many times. CDR3 in amino acids: CASSVGTGDSPLHF. CDR3 nucleotides: TGCGCCAGCAGCGTCGGGACAGGTGATTCACCCCTCCACTTT. The chain couples TRBV5-1 to TRBJ1-6; 8 bases are a match to TRBD1. Germline CDR1 is SGHRS and CDR2 is YFSETQ. The CDR3 is 14 amino acids. V lost 4 bases, J lost 8 bases, and 5 bases stayed unmatched. Together with reference TRBV5-1 and TRBJ1-6, the CDR3 gives the full variable domain: KAGVTQTPRYLIKTRGQQVTLSCSPISGHRSVSWYQQTPGQGLQFLFEYFSETQRNKGNFPGRFSGRQFSNSRSEMNVSTLELGDSALYLCASSVGTGDSPLHFGNGTRLTVT.

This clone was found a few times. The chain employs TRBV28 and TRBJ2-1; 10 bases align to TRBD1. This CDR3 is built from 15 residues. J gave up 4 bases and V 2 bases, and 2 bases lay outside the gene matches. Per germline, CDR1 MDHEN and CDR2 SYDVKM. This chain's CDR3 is CASSLEGQGYNEQFF. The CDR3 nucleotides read TGTGCCAGCAGTTTAGAGGGACAGGGGTACAATGAGCAGTTCTTC.

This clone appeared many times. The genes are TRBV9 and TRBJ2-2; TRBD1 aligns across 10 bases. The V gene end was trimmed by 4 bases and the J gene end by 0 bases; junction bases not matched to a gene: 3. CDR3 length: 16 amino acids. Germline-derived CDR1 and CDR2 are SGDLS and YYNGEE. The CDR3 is CASSLGTGANTGELFF. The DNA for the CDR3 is TGTGCCAGCAGCCTAGGGACAGGGGCGAACACCGGGGAGCTGTTTTTT.

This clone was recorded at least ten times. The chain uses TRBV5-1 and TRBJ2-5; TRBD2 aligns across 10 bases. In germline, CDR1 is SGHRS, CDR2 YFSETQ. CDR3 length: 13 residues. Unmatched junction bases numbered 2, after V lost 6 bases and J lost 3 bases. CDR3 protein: CASTSGGEETQYF. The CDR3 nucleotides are TGCGCCAGCACTAGCGGGGGAGAAGAGACCCAGTACTTC.

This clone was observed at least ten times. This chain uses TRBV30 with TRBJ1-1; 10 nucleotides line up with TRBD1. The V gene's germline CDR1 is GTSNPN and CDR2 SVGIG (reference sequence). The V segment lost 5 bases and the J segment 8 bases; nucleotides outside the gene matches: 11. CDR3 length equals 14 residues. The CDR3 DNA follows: TGTGCCTGGGAAACCGGGACAGGGGCTCGGGAAGCTTTCTTT. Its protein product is CAWETGTGAREAFF.

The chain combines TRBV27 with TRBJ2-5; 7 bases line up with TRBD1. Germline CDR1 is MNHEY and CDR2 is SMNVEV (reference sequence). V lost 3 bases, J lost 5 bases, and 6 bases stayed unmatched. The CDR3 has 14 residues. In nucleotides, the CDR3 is TGTGCCAGCAGTTTTAGAAGGGGGCGGGAGACCCAGTACTTC. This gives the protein CASSFRRGRETQYF.

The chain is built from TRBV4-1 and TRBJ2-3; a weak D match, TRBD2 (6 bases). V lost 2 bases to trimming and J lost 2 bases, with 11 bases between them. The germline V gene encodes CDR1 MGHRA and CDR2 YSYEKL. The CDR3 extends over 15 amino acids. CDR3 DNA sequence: TGCGCCAGCAGCCAATTAGCGGAAAACACAGATACGCAGTATTTT. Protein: CASSQLAENTDTQYF.

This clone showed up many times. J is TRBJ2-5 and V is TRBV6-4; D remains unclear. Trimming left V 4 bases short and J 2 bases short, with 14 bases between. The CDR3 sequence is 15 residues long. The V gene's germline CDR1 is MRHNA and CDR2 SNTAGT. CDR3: CASSGHRGRQETQYF. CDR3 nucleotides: TGTGCCAGCAGTGGGCATAGAGGTAGACAAGAGACCCAGTACTTC.

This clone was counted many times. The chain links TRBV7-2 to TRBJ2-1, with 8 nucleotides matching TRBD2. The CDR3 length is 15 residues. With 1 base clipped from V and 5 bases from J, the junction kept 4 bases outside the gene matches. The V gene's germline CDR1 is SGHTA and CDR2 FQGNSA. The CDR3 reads CASSLDGRGDNEQFF. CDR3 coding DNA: TGTGCCAGCAGCTTAGACGGGCGGGGGGACAATGAGCAGTTCTTC.

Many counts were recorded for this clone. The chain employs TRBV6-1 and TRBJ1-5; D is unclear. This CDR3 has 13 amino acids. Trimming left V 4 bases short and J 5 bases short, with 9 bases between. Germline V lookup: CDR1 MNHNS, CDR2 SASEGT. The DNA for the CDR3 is TGTGCCAGCAGTGCGGTTGTCGATCAGCCCCAGCATTTT. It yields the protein CASSAVVDQPQHF.

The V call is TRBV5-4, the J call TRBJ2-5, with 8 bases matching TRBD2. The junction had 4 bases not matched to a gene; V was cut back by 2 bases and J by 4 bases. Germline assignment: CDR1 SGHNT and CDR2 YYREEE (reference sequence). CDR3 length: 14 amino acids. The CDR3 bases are TGTGCCAGCAGCTTCGGGGGGGGCCGAGAGACCCAGTACTTC. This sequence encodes CASSFGGGRETQYF.

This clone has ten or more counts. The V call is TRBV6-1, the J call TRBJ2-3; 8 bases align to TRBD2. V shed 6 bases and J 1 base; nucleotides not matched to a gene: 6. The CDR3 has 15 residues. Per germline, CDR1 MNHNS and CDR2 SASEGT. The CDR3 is CASSAVTSGTDTQYF. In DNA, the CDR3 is TGTGCCAGCAGCGCCGTGACTAGCGGCACAGATACGCAGTATTTT.

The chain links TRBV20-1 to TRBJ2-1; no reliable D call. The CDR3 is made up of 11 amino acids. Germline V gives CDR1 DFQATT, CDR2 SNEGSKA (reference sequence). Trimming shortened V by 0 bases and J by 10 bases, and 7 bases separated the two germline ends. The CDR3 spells CSARDRSEQFF. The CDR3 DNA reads TGCAGTGCTAGAGACCGGTCCGAGCAGTTCTTC.

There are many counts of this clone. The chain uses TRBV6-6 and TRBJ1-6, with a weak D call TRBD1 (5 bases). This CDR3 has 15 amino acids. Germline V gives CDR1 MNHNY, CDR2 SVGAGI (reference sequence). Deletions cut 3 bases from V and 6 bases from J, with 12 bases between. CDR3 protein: CASSYGGRGNSPLHF. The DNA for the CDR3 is TGTGCCAGCAGTTATGGGGGGAGAGGTAATTCACCCCTCCACTTT.